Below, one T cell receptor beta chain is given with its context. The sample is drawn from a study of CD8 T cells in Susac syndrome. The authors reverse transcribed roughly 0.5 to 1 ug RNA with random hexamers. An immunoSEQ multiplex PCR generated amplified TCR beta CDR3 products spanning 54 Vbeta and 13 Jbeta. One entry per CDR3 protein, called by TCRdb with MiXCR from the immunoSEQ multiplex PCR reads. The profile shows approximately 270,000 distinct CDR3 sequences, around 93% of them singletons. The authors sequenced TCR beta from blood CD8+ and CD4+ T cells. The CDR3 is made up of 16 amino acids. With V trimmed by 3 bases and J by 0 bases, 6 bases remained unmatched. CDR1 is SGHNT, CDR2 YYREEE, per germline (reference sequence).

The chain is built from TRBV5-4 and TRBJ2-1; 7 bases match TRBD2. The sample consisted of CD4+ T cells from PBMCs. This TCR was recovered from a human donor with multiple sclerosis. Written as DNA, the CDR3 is TGTGCCAGCAGCTCTGGCGGGAGTAACTCCTACAATGAGCAGTTCTTC. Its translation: CASSSGGSNSYNEQFF.